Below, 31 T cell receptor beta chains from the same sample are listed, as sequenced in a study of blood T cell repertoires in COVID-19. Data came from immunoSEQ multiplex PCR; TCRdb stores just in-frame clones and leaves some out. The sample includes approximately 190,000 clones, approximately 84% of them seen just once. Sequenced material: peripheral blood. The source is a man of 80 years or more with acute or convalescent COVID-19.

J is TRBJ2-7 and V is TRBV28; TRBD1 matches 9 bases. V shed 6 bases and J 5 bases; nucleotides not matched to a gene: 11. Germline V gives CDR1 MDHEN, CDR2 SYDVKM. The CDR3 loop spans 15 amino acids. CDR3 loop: CASSLTTGGRNEQYF. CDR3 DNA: TGTGCCAGCAGCCTAACGACAGGGGGACGGAACGAGCAGTACTTC.

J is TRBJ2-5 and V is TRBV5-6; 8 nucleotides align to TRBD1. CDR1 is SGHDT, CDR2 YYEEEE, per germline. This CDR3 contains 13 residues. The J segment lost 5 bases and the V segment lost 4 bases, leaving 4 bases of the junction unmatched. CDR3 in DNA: TGTGCCAGCAGCCTCGACAGGGGTGAGACCCAGTACTTC. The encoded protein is CASSLDRGETQYF.

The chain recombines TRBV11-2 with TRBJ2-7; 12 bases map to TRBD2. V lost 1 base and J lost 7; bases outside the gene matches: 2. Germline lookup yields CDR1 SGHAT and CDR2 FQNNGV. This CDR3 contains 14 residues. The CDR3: CASSLASGRGEQYF. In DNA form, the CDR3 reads TGTGCCAGCAGCTTAGCTAGCGGGAGGGGGGAGCAGTACTTC. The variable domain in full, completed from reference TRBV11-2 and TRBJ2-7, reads EAGVAQSPRYKIIEKRQSVAFWCNPISGHATLYWYQQILGQGPKLLIQFQNNGVVDDSQLPKDRFSAERLKGVDSTLKIQPAKLEDSAVYLCASSLASGRGEQYFGPGTRLTVT.

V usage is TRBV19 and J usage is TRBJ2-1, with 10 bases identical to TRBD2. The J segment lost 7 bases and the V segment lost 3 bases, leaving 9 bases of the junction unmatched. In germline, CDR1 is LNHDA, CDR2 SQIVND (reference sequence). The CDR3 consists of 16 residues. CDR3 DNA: TGTGCCAGTAGTATCCAACCGGGACTAGCGAATAATGAGCAGTTCTTC. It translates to CASSIQPGLANNEQFF.

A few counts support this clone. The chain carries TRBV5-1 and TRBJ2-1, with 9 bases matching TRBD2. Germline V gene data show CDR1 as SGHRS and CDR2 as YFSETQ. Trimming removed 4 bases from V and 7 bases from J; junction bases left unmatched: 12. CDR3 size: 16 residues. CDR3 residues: CASSPLGGREHNEQFF. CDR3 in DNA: TGCGCCAGCAGCCCTTTAGGCGGGAGGGAACATAATGAGCAGTTCTTC.

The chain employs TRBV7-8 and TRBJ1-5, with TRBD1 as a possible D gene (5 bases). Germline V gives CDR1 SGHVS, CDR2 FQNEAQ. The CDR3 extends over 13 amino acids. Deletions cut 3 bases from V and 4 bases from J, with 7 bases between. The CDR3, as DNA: TGTGCCAGCAGCTTTGACAGAAATCAGCCCCAGCATTTT. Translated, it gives CASSFDRNQPQHF.

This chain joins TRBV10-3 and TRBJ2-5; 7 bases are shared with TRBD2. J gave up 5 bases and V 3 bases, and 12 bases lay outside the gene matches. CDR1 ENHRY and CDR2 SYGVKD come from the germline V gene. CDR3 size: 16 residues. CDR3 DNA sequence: TGTGCCATCAGTGATTCCAGCCCGGGACTATCTGAGACCCAGTACTTC. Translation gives CAISDSSPGLSETQYF.

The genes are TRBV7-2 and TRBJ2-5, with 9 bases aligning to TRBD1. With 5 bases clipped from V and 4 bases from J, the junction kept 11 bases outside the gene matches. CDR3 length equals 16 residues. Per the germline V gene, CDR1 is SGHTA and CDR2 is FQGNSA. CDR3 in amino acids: CASSRPGTGSGETQYF. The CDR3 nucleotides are TGTGCCAGCAGCCGTCCCGGGACAGGGAGCGGAGAGACCCAGTACTTC.

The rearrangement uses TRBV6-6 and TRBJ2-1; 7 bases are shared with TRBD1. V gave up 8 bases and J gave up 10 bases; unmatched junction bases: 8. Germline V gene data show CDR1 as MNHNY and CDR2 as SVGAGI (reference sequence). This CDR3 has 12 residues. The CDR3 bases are TGTGCCAGCGGCCCGAACAGGGGCGAGCAGTTCTTC. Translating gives CASGPNRGEQFF.

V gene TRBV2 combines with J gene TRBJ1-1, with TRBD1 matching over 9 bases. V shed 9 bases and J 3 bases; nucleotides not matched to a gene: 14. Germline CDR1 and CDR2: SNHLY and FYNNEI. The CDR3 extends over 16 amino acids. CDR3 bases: TGTGCCAGGAGGGGACAGGGTGGGAACTTGGACACTGAAGCTTTCTTT. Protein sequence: CARRGQGGNLDTEAFF.

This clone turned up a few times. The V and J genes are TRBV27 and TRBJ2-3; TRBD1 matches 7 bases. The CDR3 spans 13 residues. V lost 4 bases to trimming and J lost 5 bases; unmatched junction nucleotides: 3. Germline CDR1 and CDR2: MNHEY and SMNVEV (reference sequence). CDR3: CASSSGDRDTQYF. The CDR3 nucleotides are TGTGCCAGCAGTTCCGGGGACAGAGATACGCAGTATTTT.

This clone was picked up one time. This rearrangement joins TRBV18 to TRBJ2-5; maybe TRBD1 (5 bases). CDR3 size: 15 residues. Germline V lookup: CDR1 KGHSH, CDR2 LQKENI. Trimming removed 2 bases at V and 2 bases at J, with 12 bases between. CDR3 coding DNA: TGTGCCAGCTCACCAATAGACCAGGGTCAAGAGACCCAGTACTTC. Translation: CASSPIDQGQETQYF.

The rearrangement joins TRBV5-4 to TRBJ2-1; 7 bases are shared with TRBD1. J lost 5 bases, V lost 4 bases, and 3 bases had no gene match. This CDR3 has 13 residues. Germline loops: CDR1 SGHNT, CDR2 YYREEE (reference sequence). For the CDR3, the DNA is TGTGCCAGCAGCCGACAGGGTGACAATGAGCAGTTCTTC. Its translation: CASSRQGDNEQFF. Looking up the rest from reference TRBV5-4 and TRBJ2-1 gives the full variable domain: ETGVTQSPTHLIKTRGQQVTLRCSSQSGHNTVSWYQQALGQGPQFIFQYYREEENGRGNFPPRFSGLQFPNYSSELNVNALELDDSALYLCASSRQGDNEQFFGPGTRLTVL.

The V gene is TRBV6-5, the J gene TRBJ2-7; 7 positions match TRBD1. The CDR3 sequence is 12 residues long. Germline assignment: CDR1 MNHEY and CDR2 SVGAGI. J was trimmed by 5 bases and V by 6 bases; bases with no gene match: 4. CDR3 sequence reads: CASRATGDEQYV. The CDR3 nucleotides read TGTGCCAGCAGGGCCACAGGGGACGAGCAGTACGTC.

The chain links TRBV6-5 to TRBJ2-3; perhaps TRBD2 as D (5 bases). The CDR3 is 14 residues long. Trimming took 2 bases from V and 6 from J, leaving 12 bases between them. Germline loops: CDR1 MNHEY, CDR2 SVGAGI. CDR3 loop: CASSYALSADTQYF. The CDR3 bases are TGTGCCAGCAGTTACGCACTTAGCGCGGATACGCAGTATTTT.

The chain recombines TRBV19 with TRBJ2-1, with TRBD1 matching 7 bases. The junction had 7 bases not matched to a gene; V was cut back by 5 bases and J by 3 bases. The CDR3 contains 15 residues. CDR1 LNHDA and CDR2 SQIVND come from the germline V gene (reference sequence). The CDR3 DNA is TGTGCCAGTAGTCCAAGACAGGGATTCTACAATGAGCAGTTCTTC. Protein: CASSPRQGFYNEQFF.

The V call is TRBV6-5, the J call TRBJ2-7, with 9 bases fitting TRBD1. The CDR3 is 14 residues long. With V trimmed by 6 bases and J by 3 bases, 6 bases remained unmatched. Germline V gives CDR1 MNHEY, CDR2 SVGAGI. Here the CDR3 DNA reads TGTGCCAGCAGGGACAGGGGCAAGAGCTACGAGCAGTACGTC. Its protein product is CASRDRGKSYEQYV.

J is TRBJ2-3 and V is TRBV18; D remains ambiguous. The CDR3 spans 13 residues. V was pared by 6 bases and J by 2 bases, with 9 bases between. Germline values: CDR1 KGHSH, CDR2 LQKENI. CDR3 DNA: TGTGCCAGCTCGGAAGACTTCACAGATACGCAGTATTTT. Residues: CASSEDFTDTQYF.

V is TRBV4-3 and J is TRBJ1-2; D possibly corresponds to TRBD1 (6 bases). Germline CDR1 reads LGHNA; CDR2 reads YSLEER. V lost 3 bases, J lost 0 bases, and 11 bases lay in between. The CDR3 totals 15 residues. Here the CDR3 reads CASSHVGASNYGYTF. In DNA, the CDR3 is TGCGCCAGCAGCCATGTGGGGGCCTCTAACTATGGCTACACCTTC.

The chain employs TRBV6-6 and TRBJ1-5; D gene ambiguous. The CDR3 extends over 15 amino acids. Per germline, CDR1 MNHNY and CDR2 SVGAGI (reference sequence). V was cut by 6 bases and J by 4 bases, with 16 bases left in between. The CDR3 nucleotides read TGTGCCAGCAGCCCGGGTCCAGCGTCTAATCAGCCCCAGCATTTT. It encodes CASSPGPASNQPQHF.

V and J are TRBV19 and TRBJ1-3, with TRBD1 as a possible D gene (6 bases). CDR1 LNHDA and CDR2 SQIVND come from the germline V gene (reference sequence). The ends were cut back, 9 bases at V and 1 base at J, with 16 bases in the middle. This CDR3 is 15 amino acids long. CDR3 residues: CASTDRSGSGNTIYF. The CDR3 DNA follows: TGTGCCAGCACCGACAGGTCGGGATCTGGAAACACCATATATTTT.

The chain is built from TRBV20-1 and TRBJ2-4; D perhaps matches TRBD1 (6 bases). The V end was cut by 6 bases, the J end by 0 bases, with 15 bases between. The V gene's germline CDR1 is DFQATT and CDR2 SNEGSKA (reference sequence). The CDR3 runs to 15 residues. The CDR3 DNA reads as TGCAGTGCAAGTAGTCAGGGGATAGCCAAAAACATTCAGTACTTC. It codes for CSASSQGIAKNIQYF.

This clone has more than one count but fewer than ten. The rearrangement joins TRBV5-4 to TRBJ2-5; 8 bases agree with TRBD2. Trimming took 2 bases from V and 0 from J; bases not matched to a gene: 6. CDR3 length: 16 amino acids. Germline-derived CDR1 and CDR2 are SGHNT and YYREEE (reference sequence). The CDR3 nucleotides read TGTGCCAGCAGCTTTGGTAGCGGGGTGTACCAAGAGACCCAGTACTTC. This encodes CASSFGSGVYQETQYF.

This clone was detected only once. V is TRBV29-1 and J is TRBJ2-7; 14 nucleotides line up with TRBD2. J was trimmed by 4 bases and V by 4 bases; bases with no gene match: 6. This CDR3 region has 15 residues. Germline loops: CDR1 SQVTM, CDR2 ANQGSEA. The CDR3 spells CSVGPGTSGSYEQYF. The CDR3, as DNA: TGCAGCGTTGGACCTGGGACTAGCGGGAGTTACGAGCAGTACTTC.

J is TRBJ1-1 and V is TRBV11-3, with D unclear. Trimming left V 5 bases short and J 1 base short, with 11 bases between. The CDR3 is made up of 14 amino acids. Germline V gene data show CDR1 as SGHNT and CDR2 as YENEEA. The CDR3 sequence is CASSPGSSNTEAFF. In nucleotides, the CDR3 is TGTGCCAGCAGCCCCGGGAGTTCGAACACTGAAGCTTTCTTT.

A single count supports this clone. Here the CDR3 reads CASRGATSGKSYEQYV. The CDR3 coding sequence is TGTGCCAGCAGGGGAGCTACTAGCGGGAAGTCCTACGAGCAGTACGTC. This chain connects TRBV21-1 to TRBJ2-7; the DNA was not compared with TRBD2, the D call given in the table. TRBV21-1 constitutes a pseudogene. The CDR3 spans 16 residues.

DNA for the CDR3: TGTGCCAGCAGTCCCCCGGATCGCGGGCAGCCCCAGCATTTT. This codes for CASSPPDRGQPQHF. V usage is TRBV28 and J usage is TRBJ1-5; D remains unclear. V was pared by 5 bases and J by 7 bases, with 15 bases between. CDR3 size: 14 residues. Germline CDR1 is MDHEN and CDR2 is SYDVKM.

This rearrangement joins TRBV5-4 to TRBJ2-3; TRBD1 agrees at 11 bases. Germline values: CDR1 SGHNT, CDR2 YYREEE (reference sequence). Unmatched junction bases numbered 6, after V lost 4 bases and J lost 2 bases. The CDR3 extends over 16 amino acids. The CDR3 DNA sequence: TGTGCCAGCAGCCTCGGACAGGGGGCAAACACAGATACGCAGTATTTT. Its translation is CASSLGQGANTDTQYF.

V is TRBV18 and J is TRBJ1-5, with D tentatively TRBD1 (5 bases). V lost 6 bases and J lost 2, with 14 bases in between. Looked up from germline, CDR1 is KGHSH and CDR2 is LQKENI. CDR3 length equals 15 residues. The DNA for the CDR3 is TGTGCCAGCTCCCCGCGGGGGGTTGGCAATCAGCCCCAGCATTTT. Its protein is CASSPRGVGNQPQHF.

The CDR3 protein is CASSSEGGGSYEQYF. CDR3 bases: TGTGCCAGCTCATCAGAGGGGGGCGGGAGCTACGAGCAGTACTTC. The V and J genes are TRBV18 and TRBJ2-7; possible D gene TRBD2, 7 bases. Germline CDR1 KGHSH, CDR2 LQKENI. The CDR3 is 15 amino acids. The ends were cut back, 5 bases at V and 3 bases at J, with 17 bases in the middle. The whole variable domain, remainder taken from reference TRBV18 and TRBJ2-7, is NAGVMQNPRHLVRRRGQEARLRCSPMKGHSHVYWYRQLPEEGLKFMVYLQKENIIDESGMPKERFSAEFPKEGPSILRIQQVVRGDSAAYFCASSSEGGGSYEQYFGPGTRLTVT.

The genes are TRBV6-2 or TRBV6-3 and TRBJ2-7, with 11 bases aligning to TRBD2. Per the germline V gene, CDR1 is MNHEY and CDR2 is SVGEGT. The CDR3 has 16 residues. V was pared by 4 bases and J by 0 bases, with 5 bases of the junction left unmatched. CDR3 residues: CASSLTSGAFSYEQYV. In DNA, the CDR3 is TGTGCCAGCAGTTTGACTAGCGGGGCTTTCTCCTACGAGCAGTACGTC.